This TCR beta chain comes out of a study of CD8+CD57+ T cells in acquired aplastic anemia. Study background: The mean DNA yield obtained from sorted CD4+ and CD8+ cells came to roughly 3.4 ug.

Study-wide results and caveats: Approximately 28 CD8+ CDR3 sequences were shared between patients and controls. The CD8+ Simpson's diversity of patients and controls was not significantly different.

Patients picked for sequencing had shown CD8+CD57+ cell expansion detected by flow cytometry. This clonotype has ten or more counts. Its antigen is still unknown. Profiling that covered TCR beta VDJ and CDR3 relied on genomic DNA as its template. TCRdb reprocessed the reads via MiXCR and lists one record per CDR3 protein. The table shows a few hundred thousand distinct CDR3 sequences, with roughly 59% occurring only once. The receptor was derived from a human donor with aplastic anemia. The sequenced material came from sorted CD4+, CD8+, or CD8+CD57+ T cells (not recorded which) from PBMCs.

Here the CDR3 DNA reads TGTGCCAGTAACCCAAGACTAGCCGGGGAGCTGTTTTTT. Its protein is CASNPRLAGELFF. V and J are TRBV19 and TRBJ2-2, with D maybe TRBD2 (6 bases). V dropped 7 bases and J dropped 6 bases, with 12 bases sitting between them. This CDR3 comprises 13 residues. Per germline, CDR1 LNHDA and CDR2 SQIVND (reference sequence).